This TCR beta chain was identified during a study of blood T cell repertoires in COVID-19. It was during active infection that Seattle patients were enrolled and then longitudinally followed. The protocol was immunoSEQ multiplex PCR, while the TCRdb copy is restricted to in-frame clones and leaves out a portion. The table includes some 150,000 clones, approximately 87% detected once. The CDR3 contains 11 residues. V lost 11 bases and J 10 bases, leaving 14 bases between the germline ends. Per the germline V gene, CDR1 is LNHDA and CDR2 is SQIVND (reference sequence). The chain couples TRBV19 to TRBJ1-4; D call uncertain. Sequenced sample: peripheral blood. The clonotype comes from a woman aged 60-75 years with COVID-19, enrolled during active disease. In DNA, the CDR3 is TGTGCCTCAAACCGCGGTGTAAAACTGTTTTTT. It is translated as CASNRGVKLFF.